This TCR beta chain was documented in a study of blood T cell repertoires in COVID-19. Study as a whole: Samples taken during acute and convalescent COVID-19 were collected in the United States, Italy and Spain.

The participants were between roughly 18 and 89 years old and came from some 25 US areas. Before being deemed recovered, Cohort 3 donors had two negative PCRs, clearance, or symptom resolution. Per the study methods: Amplification of reference gene primers provided the estimated nucleated cell counts. Libraries were prepared by immunoSEQ multiplex PCR; TCRdb keeps only in-frame clonotypes and omits some of them. V and J calls and clone size are copied from that table; D and trimming were computed from the DNA. The repertoire holds around 130,000 clones, with about 86% as singletons. Trimming removed 3 bases from V and 4 bases from J, with 3 bases in between. Germline V gene data show CDR1 as DFQATT and CDR2 as SNEGSKA (reference sequence). CDR3 length: 10 amino acids.

The source of this sequence is a woman aged 45-60 years who had recovered from COVID-19. This chain connects TRBV20-1 to TRBJ1-1; D gene unclear. Input material: PBMCs or T cells enriched from blood (not recorded which). As DNA, the CDR3 is TGCAGTGCTAGCGGCACTGAAGCTTTCTTT. Amino acid sequence: CSASGTEAFF.